This TCR beta chain was recorded in a study of blood T cell repertoires in COVID-19. Looking at the study overall: Material from acute and convalescent COVID-19 was sourced from the United States, Italy and Spain. PBMCs, B-cell-depleted T cells, or T cells provided the cDNA or gDNA that made up the material.

V lost 3 bases and J lost 10; bases outside the gene matches: 15. This CDR3 is built from 17 residues. Germline lookup yields CDR1 LGHNA and CDR2 YNFKEQ. Study processing details: Amplification of reference gene primers was used by the study to estimate nucleated cell counts. Assay used: immunoSEQ multiplex PCR; TCRdb lists only in-frame clones, some missing. V and J calls plus clone size are reproduced from that table; the DNA served to infer D and trimming. The data show fewer than 250,000 clones, around 84% seen once. The sequence was obtained from a man aged 55 to 70 with acute or convalescent COVID-19. Material for sequencing was peripheral blood. The chain carries TRBV4-2 and TRBJ2-1; TRBD2 agrees at 10 bases. In nucleotides, the CDR3 is TGTGCCAGCAGCCAGGAACCCAGCGGGGGGGCGAGAGTCGAGCAGTTCTTC. Translation gives CASSQEPSGGARVEQFF.